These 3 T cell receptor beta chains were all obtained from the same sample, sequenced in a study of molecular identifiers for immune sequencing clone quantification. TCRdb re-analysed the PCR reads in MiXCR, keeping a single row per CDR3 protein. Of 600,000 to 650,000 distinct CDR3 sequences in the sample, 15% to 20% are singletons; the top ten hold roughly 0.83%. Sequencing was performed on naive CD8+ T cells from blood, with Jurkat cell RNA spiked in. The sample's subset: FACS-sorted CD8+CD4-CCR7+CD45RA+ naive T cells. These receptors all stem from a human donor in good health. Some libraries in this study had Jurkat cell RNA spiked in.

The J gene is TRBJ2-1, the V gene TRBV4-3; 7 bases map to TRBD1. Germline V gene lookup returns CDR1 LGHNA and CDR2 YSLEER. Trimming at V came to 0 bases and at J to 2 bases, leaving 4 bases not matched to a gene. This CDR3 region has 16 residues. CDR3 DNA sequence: TGCGCCAGCAGCCAAGACCGGCAGGGGGCCTACAATGAGCAGTTCTTC. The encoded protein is CASSQDRQGAYNEQFF.

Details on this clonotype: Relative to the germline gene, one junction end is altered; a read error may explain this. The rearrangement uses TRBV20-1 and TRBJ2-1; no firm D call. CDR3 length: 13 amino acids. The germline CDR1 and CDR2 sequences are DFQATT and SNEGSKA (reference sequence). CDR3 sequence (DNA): TGCAGTGCTAGTGCCTCCTTCTACAATGGGCAGTTCTTC. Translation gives CSASASFYNGQFF.

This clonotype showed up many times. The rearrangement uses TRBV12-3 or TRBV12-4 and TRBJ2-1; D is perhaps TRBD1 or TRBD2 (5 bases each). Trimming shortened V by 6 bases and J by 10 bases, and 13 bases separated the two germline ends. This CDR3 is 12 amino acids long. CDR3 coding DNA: TGTGCCAGCAGCCCTGAGGGGAGAGAGCAGTTCTTC. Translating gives CASSPEGREQFF.